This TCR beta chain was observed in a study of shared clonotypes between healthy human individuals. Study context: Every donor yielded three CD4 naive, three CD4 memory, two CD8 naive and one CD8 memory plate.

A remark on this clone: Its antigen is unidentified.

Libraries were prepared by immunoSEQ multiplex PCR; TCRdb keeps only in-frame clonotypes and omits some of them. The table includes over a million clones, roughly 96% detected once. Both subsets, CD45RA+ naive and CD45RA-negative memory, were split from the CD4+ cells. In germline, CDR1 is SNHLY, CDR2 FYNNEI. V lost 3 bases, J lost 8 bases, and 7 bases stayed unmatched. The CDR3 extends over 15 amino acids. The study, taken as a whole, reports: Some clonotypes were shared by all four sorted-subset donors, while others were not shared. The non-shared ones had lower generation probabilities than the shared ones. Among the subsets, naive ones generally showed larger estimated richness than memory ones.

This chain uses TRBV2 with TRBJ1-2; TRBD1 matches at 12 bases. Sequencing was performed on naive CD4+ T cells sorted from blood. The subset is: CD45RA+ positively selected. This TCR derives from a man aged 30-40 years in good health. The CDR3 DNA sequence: TGTGCCAGCAGTGACGGGACAGGGGGCATTTACGGCTACACCTTC. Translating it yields CASSDGTGGIYGYTF.